The 32 T cell receptor beta chains reported below all come from one sample, sequenced in a study of T cell responses to AZD1222 COVID-19 vaccine. Libraries were prepared by immunoSEQ multiplex PCR; TCRdb keeps only in-frame clonotypes and omits some of them. The sample carries 150,000 to 160,000 clones, around 85% recorded once. This specimen was peripheral blood, taken on day 0 of MenACWY control vaccination. The origin of the receptors is an adult in good health.

The V call is TRBV5-1, the J call TRBJ2-5, with a weak D call TRBD1 (7 bases). This CDR3 has 14 residues. Deletions cut 3 bases from V and 5 bases from J, with 14 bases between. The germline V gene has CDR1 SGHRS and CDR2 YFSETQ. The CDR3 nucleotides are TGCGCCAGCAGCTCAGGGGGGACAGAGGAGACCCAGTACTTC. Protein product: CASSSGGTEETQYF.

This clone has more than one count but fewer than ten. The chain couples TRBV20-1 to TRBJ1-2, with D perhaps matching TRBD1 (6 bases). V gave up 3 bases and J gave up 4 bases, with 21 bases separating them. From germline, CDR1 is DFQATT and CDR2 SNEGSKA (reference sequence). This CDR3 spans 16 amino acids. CDR3 region: CSASKAGGLKTYGYTF. For the CDR3, the DNA is TGCAGTGCTAGTAAAGCGGGGGGCCTAAAAACCTATGGCTACACCTTC.

This clone occurred once. The rearrangement links TRBV6-2 or TRBV6-3 to TRBJ2-1, with 8 nucleotides matching TRBD2. This CDR3 is 16 amino acids long. V shed 6 bases, J shed 7 bases, and the junction held 14 bases outside the gene matches. Per the germline V gene, CDR1 is MNHEY and CDR2 is SVGEGT. Written as DNA, the CDR3 is TGTGCCAGCAGCCGGGGGGCCAGCGGGAGAGGGAATGAGCAGTTCTTC. Translated: CASSRGASGRGNEQFF.

The V gene is TRBV7-2, the J gene TRBJ2-5; 8 nucleotides line up with TRBD2. The trim removed 8 bases at V and 5 bases at J, leaving 10 bases unmatched. The CDR3 totals 14 residues. Germline V gene data show CDR1 as SGHTA and CDR2 as FQGNSA. The CDR3 region has the DNA TGTGCCAGCTCGCCGGGAGGGAGTCCGGAGACCCAGTACTTC. Its translation is CASSPGGSPETQYF.

The chain couples TRBV7-6 to TRBJ1-5, with D maybe TRBD1 (6 bases). This CDR3 comprises 15 residues. V was pared by 1 base and J by 3 bases, with 10 bases between. Germline V gene sequence: CDR1 SGHVS, CDR2 FNYEAQ. CDR3 nucleotide sequence: TGTGCCAGCAGCTTAGGGGGGGGCTTCAATCAGCCCCAGCATTTT. Translating it yields CASSLGGGFNQPQHF.

This rearrangement joins TRBV5-6 to TRBJ1-5; 9 positions agree with TRBD1. The CDR3 runs 16 residues. Germline trimming cut 2 bases from V and 0 bases from J; bases unmatched to any gene: 3. The germline gives CDR1 SGHDT, CDR2 YYEEEE. CDR3 sequence reads: CASSLNRGLSNQPQHF. CDR3 nucleotide sequence: TGTGCCAGCAGCTTAAACAGGGGGCTTAGCAATCAGCCCCAGCATTTT.

The chain joins TRBV28 to TRBJ1-1; tentatively, D is TRBD1 (5 bases). V lost 5 bases to trimming and J lost 5 bases, with 15 bases between them. The CDR3 is 14 residues long. Germline-derived CDR1 and CDR2 are MDHEN and SYDVKM. The DNA for the CDR3 is TGTGCCAGCAGTCGGGACCTTGATGGGACTGAAGCTTTCTTT. Amino acids: CASSRDLDGTEAFF.

This chain connects TRBV4-3 to TRBJ2-1; possibly TRBD2 for D (6 bases). This CDR3 comprises 15 residues. The germline V gene has CDR1 LGHNA and CDR2 YSLEER. V lost 3 bases to trimming and J lost 4 bases, with 13 bases between them. In nucleotides, the CDR3 is TGCGCCAGCAGCCATGGGGGGTCCGGGTACAATGAGCAGTTCTTC. It yields the protein CASSHGGSGYNEQFF.

The CDR3 loop reads CATSRDRLLAQPQHF. The CDR3 nucleotides read TGTGCCACCAGCAGAGATCGCCTGCTAGCTCAGCCCCAGCATTTT. The chain carries TRBV15 and TRBJ1-5; D call uncertain. The germline CDR1 and CDR2 sequences are LNHNV and YYDKDF (reference sequence). Trimming took 0 bases from V and 6 from J, leaving 12 bases between them. The CDR3 runs 15 residues. The entire variable domain, with the rest obtained from reference TRBV15 and TRBJ1-5, is as follows: DAMVIQNPRYQVTQFGKPVTLSCSQTLNHNVMYWYQQKSSQAPKLLFHYYDKDFNNEADTPDNFQSRRPNTSFCFLDIRSPGLGDTAMYLCATSRDRLLAQPQHFGDGTRLSIL.

This clone has just one count. J is TRBJ1-6 and V is TRBV11-2; D is unresolved. The CDR3 length is 13 residues. The V gene's germline CDR1 is SGHAT and CDR2 FQNNGV. V was shortened by 4 bases and J by 10 bases, with 11 bases between the two germline ends. Here the CDR3 reads CASSSEAESPLHF. CDR3 coding DNA: TGTGCCAGCAGCTCGGAGGCCGAATCACCCCTCCACTTT.

The chain is built from TRBV5-1 and TRBJ1-4, with 12 bases lining up with TRBD1. V lost 4 bases to trimming and J lost 4 bases; unmatched junction nucleotides: 8. The CDR3 consists of 17 residues. Germline V gene data show CDR1 as SGHRS and CDR2 as YFSETQ. The DNA for the CDR3 is TGCGCCAGCAGCCCGGGACAGGGGGCTGTGTTTAATGAAAAACTGTTTTTT. Translating gives CASSPGQGAVFNEKLFF. Complete variable domain (other parts from reference TRBV5-1 and TRBJ1-4): KAGVTQTPRYLIKTRGQQVTLSCSPISGHRSVSWYQQTPGQGLQFLFEYFSETQRNKGNFPGRFSGRQFSNSRSEMNVSTLELGDSALYLCASSPGQGAVFNEKLFFGSGTQLSVL.

The gene calls are TRBV19 and TRBJ1-2; D gene ambiguous. The V end lost 7 bases, the J end lost 6 bases, and 15 bases lay between the germline ends. Germline CDR1 LNHDA, CDR2 SQIVND (reference sequence). This CDR3 contains 13 residues. CDR3 in amino acids: CASMDRVRNGYTF. Here the CDR3 DNA reads TGTGCCAGTATGGATCGGGTAAGGAATGGCTACACCTTC. The full variable domain, completed using reference TRBV19 and TRBJ1-2, is DGGITQSPKYLFRKEGQNVTLSCEQNLNHDAMYWYRQDPGQGLRLIYYSQIVNDFQKGDIAEGYSVSREKKESFPLTVTSAQKNPTAFYLCASMDRVRNGYTFGSGTRLTVV.

The chain couples TRBV4-3 to TRBJ1-2; D gene unclear. Trimming pared 0 bases from V and 5 bases from J, leaving 13 bases between. The V gene's germline CDR1 is LGHNA and CDR2 YSLEER. This CDR3 has 15 residues. Here the CDR3 reads CASSQDLGPWYGYTF. Here the CDR3 DNA reads TGCGCCAGCAGCCAAGATCTCGGGCCGTGGTATGGCTACACCTTC.

The chain joins TRBV24-1 to TRBJ1-1, with a weak D call TRBD1 (5 bases). V lost 4 bases and J lost 5, with 10 bases in between. This CDR3 region has 13 residues. CDR1 is KGHDR and CDR2 is SFDVKD in the germline V gene. DNA for the CDR3: TGTGCCACCAGTGAGGGGGGGAGGACTGAAGCTTTCTTT. This translates into CATSEGGRTEAFF.

The V and J genes are TRBV10-1 and TRBJ1-2; weak D call: TRBD1 (6 bases). CDR1 is WNHNN, CDR2 SYGVQD, per germline (reference sequence). V lost 0 bases to trimming and J lost 8 bases, with 13 bases between them. The CDR3 runs to 14 residues. CDR3 bases: TGCGCCAGCAGTGAGTCAGCAACAGGGTTCGGCTACACCTTC. Translation gives CASSESATGFGYTF.

The genes are TRBV7-9 and TRBJ2-1, with 12 bases aligning to TRBD2. Trimming took 5 bases from V and 5 from J; bases not matched to a gene: 4. In germline, CDR1 is SEHNR, CDR2 FQNEAQ (reference sequence). The CDR3 loop spans 15 amino acids. The DNA for the CDR3 is TGTGCCAGCAGCGCTAGCGGGGGGGCCCACAATGAGCAGTTCTTC. Translation: CASSASGGAHNEQFF.

V is TRBV28 and J is TRBJ1-1, with D unresolved. Trimming stripped 5 bases from V and 8 bases from J, with 12 bases between. The CDR3 loop spans 12 amino acids. The germline V gene has CDR1 MDHEN and CDR2 SYDVKM. The DNA of the CDR3 is TGTGCCAGCAGTCGACACTCTATCGAAGCTTTCTTT. Its protein product is CASSRHSIEAFF.

The chain links TRBV13 to TRBJ2-7, with 8 bases lining up with TRBD2. The CDR3 length is 15 residues. The germline V gene has CDR1 PRHDT and CDR2 FYEKMQ (reference sequence). J was trimmed by 6 bases and V by 3 bases; bases with no gene match: 10. CDR3 nucleotides: TGTGCCAGCAGCTTTGAGCAGGCGGGAGGAGGCGAGCAGTACTTC. This gives the protein CASSFEQAGGGEQYF.

This chain joins TRBV10-3 and TRBJ2-7, with a weak D call TRBD1 (5 bases). The CDR3 is made up of 13 amino acids. V lost 11 bases, J lost 5 bases, and 19 bases lay in between. The germline V gene has CDR1 ENHRY and CDR2 SYGVKD. The CDR3 here is CASRRQGNHEQYV. The DNA of the CDR3 is TGTGCCTCTCGACGCCAGGGCAATCACGAGCAGTACGTC.

The chain employs TRBV7-2 and TRBJ2-5; unclear D gene. The CDR3 consists of 15 residues. V was clipped by 6 bases and J by 0 bases, with 14 bases between them. Germline lookup yields CDR1 SGHTA and CDR2 FQGNSA. Here the CDR3 reads CASRFVDQYQETQYF. The CDR3 DNA reads TGTGCCAGCAGGTTCGTTGACCAGTACCAAGAGACCCAGTACTTC.

This clone was detected only once. The V gene is TRBV11-2, the J gene TRBJ2-1, with D tentatively TRBD1 or TRBD2 (5 bases each). The CDR3 sequence is 16 residues long. Trimming pared 2 bases from V and 5 bases from J, leaving 16 bases between. Germline CDR1 and CDR2: SGHAT and FQNNGV. CDR3 bases: TGTGCCAGCAGCTTACTCGTAGGGGCGGGTAACAATGAGCAGTTCTTC. This gives the protein CASSLLVGAGNNEQFF.

The rearrangement links TRBV9 to TRBJ1-2; no reliable D call. V was clipped by 4 bases and J by 1 base, with 11 bases between them. Germline-derived CDR1 and CDR2 are SGDLS and YYNGEE. The CDR3 contains 14 residues. The CDR3 DNA is TGTGCCAGCAGCCCTAGTAGGATTAACTATGGCTACACCTTC. Translation: CASSPSRINYGYTF.

The CDR3 region has the DNA TGTGCCAGCAGCCTCGGGCCTGACTATGGCTACACCTTC. This codes for CASSLGPDYGYTF. This sequence joins TRBV5-4 and TRBJ1-2, with D unresolved. Germline V gene lookup returns CDR1 SGHNT and CDR2 YYREEE (reference sequence). Trimming took off 4 bases at V and 3 bases at J, with 10 bases between the two ends. The CDR3 is 13 amino acids.

V usage is TRBV10-3 and J usage is TRBJ1-1, with 7 positions matching TRBD1. Unmatched junction bases numbered 1, after V lost 2 bases and J lost 1 base. This CDR3 has 14 amino acids. The germline V gene has CDR1 ENHRY and CDR2 SYGVKD. CDR3 DNA sequence: TGTGCCATCAGTGAGAACAGGGGGAACACTGAAGCTTTCTTT. The encoded protein is CAISENRGNTEAFF.

This clone was seen just once. The chain uses TRBV6-5 and TRBJ1-1, with D unclear. Germline CDR1 is MNHEY and CDR2 is SVGAGI. V was pared by 5 bases and J by 6 bases, with 13 bases between. CDR3 length: 13 amino acids. CDR3 in amino acids: CASSPARQAEAFF. CDR3 nucleotide sequence: TGTGCCAGCAGTCCCGCCCGACAAGCTGAAGCTTTCTTT.

This chain uses TRBV6-5 with TRBJ1-1; D gene uncertain. V lost 5 bases and J 1 base, leaving 8 bases between the germline ends. Germline V lookup: CDR1 MNHEY, CDR2 SVGAGI. The CDR3 sequence is 13 residues long. The CDR3 reads CASSRSGNTEAFF. Here the CDR3 DNA reads TGTGCCAGCAGTAGGTCAGGGAACACTGAAGCTTTCTTT.

This clone was counted a few times. V and J are TRBV5-4 and TRBJ1-1; D unresolved. The V end was cut by 3 bases, the J end by 0 bases, with 9 bases between. Germline lookup yields CDR1 SGHNT and CDR2 YYREEE (reference sequence). The CDR3 covers 14 residues. The CDR3 spells CASSSIELNTEAFF. The CDR3 DNA reads TGTGCCAGCAGCTCGATCGAATTGAACACTGAAGCTTTCTTT.

The chain joins TRBV7-9 to TRBJ1-1; D is perhaps TRBD1 (6 bases). In germline, CDR1 is SEHNR, CDR2 FQNEAQ (reference sequence). The CDR3 consists of 13 residues. The V and J ends lost 3 bases and 8 bases respectively, with 13 bases between them. This CDR3 reads CASSFPLGAEAFF. CDR3 sequence (DNA): TGTGCCAGCAGCTTCCCGTTGGGGGCGGAAGCTTTCTTT.

As concerns this clone: At one boundary the junction diverges from the germline segment, which might be a read error. This chain joins TRBV7-2 and TRBJ2-1; TRBD1 matches 8 bases. Germline V gene sequence: CDR1 SGHTA, CDR2 FQGNSA. CDR3 length: 14 residues. This CDR3 is CASSFGQGYIEQFF. The DNA for the CDR3 is TGTGCCAGCAGCTTCGGACAGGGATACATTGAGCAGTTCTTC.

The V gene is TRBV28, the J gene TRBJ2-7; D is unresolved. The CDR3 runs to 13 residues. Trimming shortened V by 4 bases and J by 5 bases, and 12 bases separated the two germline ends. The V gene's germline CDR1 is MDHEN and CDR2 SYDVKM. CDR3 region: CASSYVGMDEQYV. The CDR3 bases are TGTGCCAGCAGTTACGTTGGGATGGACGAGCAGTACGTC.

This chain joins TRBV5-1 and TRBJ1-1; TRBD1 aligns across 7 bases. The CDR3 totals 16 residues. The V gene's germline CDR1 is SGHRS and CDR2 YFSETQ. With V trimmed by 0 bases and J by 2 bases, 7 bases remained unmatched. The CDR3 reads CASSLVGQGVNTEAFF. The DNA of the CDR3 is TGCGCCAGCAGCTTGGTCGGTCAGGGGGTAAACACTGAAGCTTTCTTT.

This chain uses TRBV3-1 (or the pseudogene TRBV3-2) with TRBJ2-3; 9 bases are a match to TRBD2. J gave up 2 bases and V 2 bases, and 2 bases lay outside the gene matches. Per the germline V gene, CDR1 is LGHDT and CDR2 is YNNKEL (reference sequence). The CDR3 totals 15 residues. Here the CDR3 reads CASSQIAGDTDTQYF. DNA for the CDR3: TGTGCCAGCAGCCAAATAGCGGGGGACACAGATACGCAGTATTTT.